Included here is one TCR beta chain sequence, with context. PCR employed 60 Vbeta and 13 Jbeta primers. Sequenced by immunoSEQ multiplex PCR; TCRdb stores in-frame clones only, minus some. The table has under 150,000 clones, about 85% seen once. The sample comes from a study of cytomegalovirus exposure and HLA in healthy donors. Germline CDR1 ENHRY, CDR2 SYGVKD. The CDR3 consists of 15 residues. V was trimmed by 0 bases and J by 6 bases, leaving 14 bases between them. The sequencing sample was made of PBMCs. This sequence joins TRBV10-3 and TRBJ1-2, with a tentative D call TRBD1 (6 bases). The source of this sequence is a boy aged 5-17 years in good health and CMV-seronegative. Written as DNA, the CDR3 is TGTGCCATCAGTGAGTCCACAGGGAGGGTAAATGGCTACACCTTC. Translation gives CAISESTGRVNGYTF.